The present T cell receptor beta chain was sequenced within a study of OX40 agonist ivuxolimab in advanced cancers. Libraries were prepared by immunoSEQ multiplex PCR; TCRdb keeps only in-frame clonotypes and omits some of them. The sample carries tens of thousands of clones, about nine tenths recorded once. The CDR3 contains 15 residues. Germline CDR1 is MDHEN and CDR2 is SYDVKM. The trim removed 5 bases at V and 2 bases at J, leaving 5 bases unmatched. The input for sequencing was CD4+ or CD8+ T cells sorted from blood, taken in a trial of the OX40 agonist ivuxolimab. The TCR originated in an adult with an advanced solid tumor such as melanoma, head and neck, liver or kidney cancer. The rearrangement uses TRBV28 and TRBJ1-4; 7 positions match TRBD1. CDR3 sequence reads: CASSTTGSTNEKLFF. In DNA, the CDR3 is TGTGCCAGCAGTACGACAGGGTCGACTAATGAAAAACTGTTTTTT.